The T cell receptor (beta chain) described here comes from a study of CD8 T cells in ankylosing spondylitis (dated by TCRdb to between 2016 and 2019). General notes on the study: To find TCR variants linked to disease, the study profiled T cell receptor beta repertoires in ankylosing spondylitis patients and healthy donors. Samples of peripheral blood were taken, and for ankylosing spondylitis patients, synovial fluid was collected as well. In total, the full study cohort was made up of some 110 healthy donors and about two dozen ankylosing spondylitis patients.

Sequencing relied on an Illumina HiSeq 2500. TCR beta libraries were prepared by quantitative 5'-RACE with molecular barcodes. As for how the authors treated the data: A new computational method, built on a probabilistic model of VDJ rearrangement, was used to identify disease-linked TCR variants. TCRdb itself trimmed the public reads at Q25 with fastp, ran MiXCR and retained productive beta chains. Rows matching on CDR3 protein sequence are summarized as one entry with the most common DNA and genes. None of the V and J calls come from the authors' own analysis; TCRdb made them. For this sample there are approximately 400,000 distinct CDR3 sequences; under 20% appear just once. In total, the top ten clones hold over 1% of the sample. This clonotype appeared many times. The clone's antigen remains unknown. Base qualities are not at hand, and no much larger clone is one base apart. Results and caveats for the whole study, not just this receptor: Some motif variants had previously been reported in the synovial fluid and blood of reactive arthritis patients, which suggests shared mechanisms of disease initiation. According to the report, matched synovial fluid samples from ankylosing spondylitis patients were significantly enriched for the disease-linked clones. The disease-linked clones had a CD8+ phenotype and were found at relatively low frequencies in peripheral blood. Blood from ankylosing spondylitis patients appeared to be characterized by a TCR beta motif made up of several highly homologous amino acid variants.

Measured from the cysteine to the phenylalanine, the CDR3 is 14 residues long. Only the CDR3 region is kept as DNA, spanning 42 bases read in frame from base 1. V and J lose 2 bases and 6 bases, and a span of 13 bases separates them. The chain is encoded by TRBV12-3 or TRBV12-4 joined to TRBJ1-2, and possibly TRBD1, on 5 matching bases. This sequence originates from a male donor with ankylosing spondylitis. The sample consisted of blood, either unsorted or a sorted T cell fraction (not recorded which). The CDR3 reads as follows: CASSLKIAGHGYTF. The DNA sequence is as follows: TGTGCCAGCAGTTTAAAGATAGCAGGGCATGGCTACACCTTC.